The T cell receptor (beta chain) under discussion was sequenced for a study of blood T cell repertoires in COVID-19. Whole-study context: The samples span acute and convalescent COVID-19 from the United States, Italy and Spain. From T cells, B-cell-depleted T cells, or PBMCs came the material, which was cDNA or gDNA.

Original handling: Reference gene primer amplification gave nucleated cell count estimates. Clones were sequenced by immunoSEQ multiplex PCR, and TCRdb holds only the in-frame ones, with some missing. The DNA gave D and trimming, while V, J and clone size come from that table. This repertoire shows roughly 180,000 clones, about 85% found once; its top ten account for less than 1%. Germline V gene lookup returns CDR1 SGHAT and CDR2 FQNNGV. V was clipped by 4 bases and J by 10 bases, with 20 bases between them. The length of the CDR3 is 16 residues. The clonotype comes from a man between 18 and 35 years old with acute or convalescent COVID-19. V gene TRBV11-2 combines with J gene TRBJ1-6; tentative D call: TRBD1 (5 bases). The sequenced sample consisted of peripheral blood. In DNA form, the CDR3 reads TGTGCCAGCAGCTCTGGGTCAGGGCAGCTAGGATCACCCCTCCACTTT. Translated: CASSSGSGQLGSPLHF.